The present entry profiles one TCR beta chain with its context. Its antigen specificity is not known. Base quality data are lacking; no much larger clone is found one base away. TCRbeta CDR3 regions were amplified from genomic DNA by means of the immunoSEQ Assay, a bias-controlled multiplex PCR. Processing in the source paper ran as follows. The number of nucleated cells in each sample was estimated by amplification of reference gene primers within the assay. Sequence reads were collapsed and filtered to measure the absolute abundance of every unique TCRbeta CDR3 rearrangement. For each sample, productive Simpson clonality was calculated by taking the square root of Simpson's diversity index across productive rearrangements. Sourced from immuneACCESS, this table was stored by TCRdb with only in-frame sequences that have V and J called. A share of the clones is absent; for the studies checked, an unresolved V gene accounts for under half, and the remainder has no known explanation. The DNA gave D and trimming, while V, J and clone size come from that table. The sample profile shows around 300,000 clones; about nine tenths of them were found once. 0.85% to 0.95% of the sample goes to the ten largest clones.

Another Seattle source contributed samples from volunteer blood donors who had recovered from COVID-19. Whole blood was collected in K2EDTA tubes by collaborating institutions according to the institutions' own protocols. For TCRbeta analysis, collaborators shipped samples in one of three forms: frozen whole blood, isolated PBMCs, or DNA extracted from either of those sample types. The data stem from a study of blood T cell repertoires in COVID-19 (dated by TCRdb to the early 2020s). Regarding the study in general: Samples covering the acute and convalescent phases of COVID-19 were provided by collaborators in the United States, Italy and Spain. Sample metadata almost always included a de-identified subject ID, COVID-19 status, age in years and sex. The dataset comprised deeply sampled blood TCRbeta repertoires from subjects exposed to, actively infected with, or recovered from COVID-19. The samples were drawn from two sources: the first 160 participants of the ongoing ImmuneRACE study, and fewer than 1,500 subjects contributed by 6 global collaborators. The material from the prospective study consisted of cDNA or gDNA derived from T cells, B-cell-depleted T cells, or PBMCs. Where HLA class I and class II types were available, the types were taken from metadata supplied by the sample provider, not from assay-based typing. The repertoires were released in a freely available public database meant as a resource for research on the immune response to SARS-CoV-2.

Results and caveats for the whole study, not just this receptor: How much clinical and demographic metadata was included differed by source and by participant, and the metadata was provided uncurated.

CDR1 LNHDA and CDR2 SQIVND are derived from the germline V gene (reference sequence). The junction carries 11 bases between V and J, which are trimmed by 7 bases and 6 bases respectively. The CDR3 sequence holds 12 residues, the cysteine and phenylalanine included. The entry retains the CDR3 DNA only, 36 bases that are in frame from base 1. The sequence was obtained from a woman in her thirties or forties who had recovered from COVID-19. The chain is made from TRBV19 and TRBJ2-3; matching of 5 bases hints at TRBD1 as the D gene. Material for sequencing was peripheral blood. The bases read TGTGCCAGTACCAATCAGGGTGATACGCAGTATTTT. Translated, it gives CASTNQGDTQYF.